The 23 T cell receptor beta chains listed next were all sequenced from one sample in a study of identical twins. TCRdb independently ran MiXCR on the 5' RACE reads; one entry per CDR3 protein. The sample holds hundreds of thousands of distinct CDR3 sequences; roughly 6.2% are singletons and the top ten take under 2%. Sequencing input: naive T cells sorted from blood. The receptors here all came from a man aged 18 to 29 in good health.

This clonotype was found many times. The chain carries TRBV4-2 and TRBJ2-5; 7 bases fit TRBD2. Trimming removed 1 base from V and 2 bases from J; junction bases left unmatched: 1. This CDR3 region has 14 residues. Germline V gene lookup returns CDR1 LGHNA and CDR2 YNFKEQ. The CDR3 nucleotides are TGTGCCAGCAGCCAAGGAGCGGGACAAGAGACCCAGTACTTC. Translating it yields CASSQGAGQETQYF.

This chain uses TRBV12-5 with TRBJ2-1; D uncertain. This CDR3 has 15 amino acids. Trimming stripped 0 bases from V and 9 bases from J, with 15 bases between. The V gene's germline CDR1 is LGHNT and CDR2 FRNRAP. Here the CDR3 DNA reads TGTGCTAGTGGTTTGGTACGTGAGTTTGGGCCTGAGCAGTTCTTC. This translates into CASGLVREFGPEQFF.

This clonotype has a count of ten or more. The V and J genes are TRBV5-1 and TRBJ2-1, with TRBD2 identical over 7 bases. The junction had 12 bases not matched to a gene; V was cut back by 0 bases and J by 9 bases. The CDR3 runs to 16 residues. Germline lookup yields CDR1 SGHRS and CDR2 YFSETQ. DNA of the CDR3: TGCGCCAGCAGCTTGGATGGCGGGAGTAGTTATGGTGAGCAGTTCTTC. Residues: CASSLDGGSSYGEQFF.

V usage is TRBV29-1 and J usage is TRBJ2-2; D might be TRBD1 (5 bases). Germline CDR1 reads SQVTM; CDR2 reads ANQGSEA. The V end lost 7 bases, the J end lost 4 bases, and 7 bases lay between the germline ends. The CDR3 spans 11 residues. The CDR3 DNA sequence: TGCAGCGCCAGGGTCACCGGGGAGCTGTTTTTT. Protein: CSARVTGELFF.

This clonotype was seen many times. The chain carries TRBV27 and TRBJ2-7, with 8 bases lining up with TRBD1. The CDR3 extends over 12 amino acids. Germline loops: CDR1 MNHEY, CDR2 SMNVEV (reference sequence). V was pared by 7 bases and J by 6 bases, with 5 bases of the junction left unmatched. In nucleotides, the CDR3 is TGTGCCAGCATCATCACAGGGGGCGAGCAGTACTTC. Translated, it gives CASIITGGEQYF.

Written as DNA, the CDR3 is TGTGCCAGCGGTAGGACAGGAGGTAGCTCCTACAATGAGCAGTTCTTC. Its protein product is CASGRTGGSSYNEQFF. The rearrangement uses TRBV27 and TRBJ2-1; TRBD1 agrees at 7 bases. Per the germline V gene, CDR1 is MNHEY and CDR2 is SMNVEV (reference sequence). This CDR3 region has 16 residues. Trimming at V came to 8 bases and at J to 0 bases, leaving 10 bases not matched to a gene.

Note on this clonotype: One end of the junction is discordant with germline, which a read error may explain. This chain links TRBV5-1 with TRBJ2-3, with D maybe TRBD1 (5 bases). The CDR3 extends over 15 amino acids. In germline, CDR1 is SGHRS, CDR2 YFSETQ. DNA for the CDR3: TGCGCCAGCAGCTTGAACTGGGGCCTCACACATACGCAGTATTTT. Protein: CASSLNWGLTHTQYF.

This clonotype was observed many times. This rearrangement joins TRBV25-1 to TRBJ1-1; D is undetermined. The CDR3 covers 15 residues. CDR1 and CDR2 (germline): MGHDK, SYGVNS. Trimming stripped 1 base from V and 10 bases from J, with 19 bases between. The CDR3 protein is CASSELGEHLPRAFF. The CDR3 DNA sequence: TGTGCCAGCAGTGAATTAGGCGAACACTTGCCCCGAGCTTTCTTT.

J is TRBJ2-5 and V is TRBV7-9; tentatively, D is TRBD1 (6 bases). This CDR3 has 15 amino acids. The germline V gene encodes CDR1 SEHNR and CDR2 FQNEAQ (reference sequence). Trimming removed 4 bases from V and 2 bases from J, with 14 bases in between. The CDR3 DNA is TGTGCCAGCAGCTCCAGGGGAATACTTCAAGAGACCCAGTACTTC. Amino acid sequence: CASSSRGILQETQYF.

This clonotype was counted many times. The V call is TRBV5-1, the J call TRBJ2-3; 8 bases match TRBD1. CDR3 size: 17 residues. Germline loops: CDR1 SGHRS, CDR2 YFSETQ. The V segment lost 0 bases and the J segment 8 bases; nucleotides outside the gene matches: 14. CDR3 sequence reads: CASSLDIRAGGAGTQYF. The CDR3 DNA reads as TGCGCCAGCAGCTTGGATATCAGGGCAGGGGGCGCAGGTACGCAGTATTTT.

This clonotype has ten or more counts. This chain joins TRBV12-3 or TRBV12-4 and TRBJ2-1, with D perhaps TRBD2 (7 bases). Trimming cost V 6 bases and J 5 bases, with 14 bases left between them. This CDR3 spans 14 amino acids. CDR3 region: CASRIRRGHNEQFF. The CDR3 DNA sequence: TGTGCCAGCAGAATACGGCGGGGGCACAATGAGCAGTTCTTC.

The sample holds a few counts of this clonotype. The chain carries TRBV10-3 and TRBJ1-5; maybe TRBD1 (5 bases). The CDR3 extends over 14 amino acids. V was cut by 2 bases and J by 4 bases, with 9 bases left in between. Germline V gives CDR1 ENHRY, CDR2 SYGVKD. The CDR3 coding sequence is TGTGCCATCAGTGAGGGGGGGAAAAATCAGCCCCAGCATTTT. Protein product: CAISEGGKNQPQHF.

The chain recombines TRBV25-1 with TRBJ2-6; possibly TRBD2 for D (6 bases). Trimming cost V 4 bases and J 5 bases, with 12 bases left between them. Looked up from germline, CDR1 is MGHDK and CDR2 is SYGVNS. The CDR3 loop spans 15 amino acids. The CDR3 loop is CASSVGGWRANVLTF. The DNA for the CDR3 is TGTGCCAGCAGTGTCGGGGGTTGGCGGGCCAACGTCCTGACTTTC.

This clonotype has a count of ten or more. The rearrangement uses TRBV7-9 and TRBJ2-2; 7 positions agree with TRBD2. Germline lookup yields CDR1 SEHNR and CDR2 FQNEAQ (reference sequence). The ends lost 4 bases at V and 3 bases at J; junction bases unmatched: 11. This CDR3 contains 17 residues. The CDR3 loop is CASSYPSTSPDTGELFF. The CDR3 nucleotides read TGTGCCAGCAGCTATCCCTCGACTAGCCCCGACACCGGGGAGCTGTTTTTT.

This clonotype was seen more than once but under ten times. This rearrangement joins TRBV11-3 to TRBJ2-7; the match to TRBD2 covers 10 bases. With 4 bases clipped from V and 2 bases from J, the junction kept 11 bases outside the gene matches. The germline V gene encodes CDR1 SGHNT and CDR2 YENEEA. The CDR3 is made up of 17 amino acids. The CDR3 DNA is TGTGCCAGCAGCTCTAACCTTCGGACTAGCGGACCCTACGAGCAGTACTTC. This translates into CASSSNLRTSGPYEQYF.

A remark on this clonotype: Given a much more abundant clone one base away, this may be a read error. The chain carries TRBV20-1 and TRBJ2-7, with D maybe TRBD2 (5 bases). The J call may be in error: the DNA end matches TRBJ2-1 better. The CDR3 is made up of 15 amino acids. Germline CDR1 is DFQATT and CDR2 is SNEGSKA (reference sequence). In DNA, the CDR3 is TGCAGTGCTAGAGCGATAGCGAAGAGCTCCTACGAGCAGTTCTTC. It specifies CSARAIAKSSYEQFF.

This clonotype was observed at least ten times. CDR3 residues: CASSTGLGADTQYF. As DNA, the CDR3 is TGTGCCAGCAGTACAGGGTTGGGGGCAGATACGCAGTATTTT. This chain joins TRBV12-3 or TRBV12-4 and TRBJ2-3, with a tentative D call TRBD1 (6 bases). The CDR3 contains 14 residues. V was cut by 5 bases and J by 4 bases, with 13 bases left in between.

This clonotype was counted ten times or more. The rearrangement links TRBV5-1 to TRBJ2-7; possible D gene TRBD2, 6 bases. The CDR3 runs to 14 residues. CDR1 is SGHRS and CDR2 is YFSETQ in the germline V gene. Trimming shortened V by 4 bases and J by 3 bases, and 14 bases separated the two germline ends. DNA for the CDR3: TGCGCCAGCAGCGGGGACTTGCCAGACTACGAGCAGTACTTC. The encoded protein is CASSGDLPDYEQYF.

This clonotype appeared many times. The chain combines TRBV20-1 with TRBJ2-5; a weak D match, TRBD2 (6 bases). This CDR3 region has 15 residues. V was pared by 0 bases and J by 3 bases, with 14 bases between. Per the germline V gene, CDR1 is DFQATT and CDR2 is SNEGSKA (reference sequence). CDR3 DNA: TGCAGTGCTAGAGATAAGGGAGCGGGCAAAGAGACCCAGTACTTC. Its protein is CSARDKGAGKETQYF.

Ten or more counts support this clonotype. The chain couples TRBV28 to TRBJ2-4, with unresolved D. The germline V gene encodes CDR1 MDHEN and CDR2 SYDVKM. Trimming removed 6 bases at V and 2 bases at J, with 11 bases between. The CDR3 runs 14 residues. In DNA, the CDR3 is TGTGCCAGCAGCTCGCTTAGTCCCAAAAACATTCAGTACTTC. It encodes CASSSLSPKNIQYF.

Only a few counts were recorded for this clonotype. The chain combines TRBV21-1 with TRBJ2-2; the table names TRBD1, a call not compared with the DNA. TRBV21-1 is a recognized pseudogene. This CDR3 comprises 15 residues. The CDR3 sequence is CASSDNRGNTGELFF. The DNA for the CDR3 is TGTGCCAGCAGCGATAACAGGGGGAACACCGGGGAGCTGTTTTTT.

The V and J genes are TRBV10-2 and TRBJ1-2; D gene unclear. V lost 4 bases to trimming and J lost 5 bases, with 23 bases between them. The germline V gene encodes CDR1 WSHSY and CDR2 SAAADI. The CDR3 covers 17 residues. CDR3 DNA: TGCGCCAGCAGTGGCAAGACCGGTACCGGGAGGGAATATGGCTACACCTTC. The encoded protein is CASSGKTGTGREYGYTF.

This clonotype was detected ten times or more. CDR3 in amino acids: CASSGLADYEQYF. CDR3 bases: TGTGCCAGCAGCGGGCTAGCGGACTACGAGCAGTACTTC. The chain recombines TRBV9 with TRBJ2-7, with 7 nucleotides matching TRBD2. The J segment lost 3 bases and the V segment lost 3 bases, leaving 3 bases of the junction unmatched. CDR1 and CDR2 from the germline V gene are SGDLS and YYNGEE. The CDR3 loop spans 13 amino acids.